This T cell receptor beta chain is from a study of blood T cells in healthy people across ages. This clonotype was seen a handful of times. Its specificity is not known. With 6 bases clipped from V and 2 bases from J, the junction kept 10 bases outside the gene matches. The CDR3 is 16 residues long. Germline V gene lookup returns CDR1 SGHVS and CDR2 FQNEAQ. Whole-study findings and limits: Higher diversity, along with more naive CD4+ cells, distinguished long-lived donors from aged donors. Diversity of TCR beta correlated strongly with naive T cell percentage.

Healthy Caucasians from Russia aged 6 to 90 served as donors. With a J-beta primer mix and a sample-barcoded 5' primer, a second PCR ran about 7 to 12 cycles. A 12-random-nucleotide template-switch adaptor tagged each cDNA molecule. Via MiXCR, TCRdb re-called the 5' RACE reads, giving one row per CDR3 protein. Of hundreds of thousands of distinct CDR3 sequences listed, about 56% were seen once; the top ten hold roughly 25%. This sequence joins TRBV7-8 and TRBJ2-5, with 9 nucleotides matching TRBD1. Material for sequencing was blood. This receptor was obtained from a man aged 35-49 years in good health. CDR3 sequence reads: CASRKRGQGLQETQYF. CDR3 bases: TGTGCCAGCAGAAAGAGGGGACAGGGACTACAAGAGACCCAGTACTTC.